This entry features one T cell receptor (beta chain) sequence. Its antigen is currently unknown. The data are from a study of cytomegalovirus exposure and HLA in healthy donors. The overall study: Researchers found that about 84% of about 400 genotyped donors fell within the Caucasian-associated ancestry cluster. Overall study results and limits: The study carried out a later analysis of TCR beta sequences. It associated 16,951 of them with specific HLA alleles at a false discovery rate of 0.05. Trimming of TCR beta V- and J-genes showed a link, identified in a later analysis, to a missense DCLRE1C variant.

Primers included in the PCR were 60 Vbeta and 13 Jbeta primers. Sequencing was performed with immunoSEQ multiplex PCR; in TCRdb, only in-frame clones are kept and a portion is missing. The repertoire holds about 160,000 clones, with 65% to 80% as singletons. This CDR3 is built from 15 residues. CDR1 is KGHSH and CDR2 is LQKENI in the germline V gene. Deletions cut 3 bases from V and 2 bases from J, with 10 bases between. This TCR was recovered from a woman in her 50s in good health and CMV-seropositive. The sample taken for sequencing was PBMCs. The chain links TRBV18 to TRBJ2-2; tentative D call: TRBD2 (6 bases). The CDR3 nucleotides read TGTGCCAGCTCACCGAGACTAGACAACACCGGGGAGCTGTTTTTT. Residues: CASSPRLDNTGELFF.